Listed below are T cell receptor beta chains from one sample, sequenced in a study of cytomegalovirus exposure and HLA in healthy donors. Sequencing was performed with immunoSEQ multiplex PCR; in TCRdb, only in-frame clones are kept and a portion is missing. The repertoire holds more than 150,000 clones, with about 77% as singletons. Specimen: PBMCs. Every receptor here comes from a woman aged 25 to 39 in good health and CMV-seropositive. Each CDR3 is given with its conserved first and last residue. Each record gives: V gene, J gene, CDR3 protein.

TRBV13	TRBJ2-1	CASSVIYPEEQFF
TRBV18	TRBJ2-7	CASSYTDYEQYF
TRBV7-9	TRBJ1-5	CASSFAGVNSNQPQHF
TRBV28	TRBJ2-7	CASSTRTGLTYEQYF
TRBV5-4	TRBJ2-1	CASSFPRGNEQFF
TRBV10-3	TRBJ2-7	CAISALQGAYEQYF
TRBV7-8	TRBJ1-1	CASSLRSFGQSVTEAFF
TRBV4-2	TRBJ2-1	CASSRTSPGGNEQFF
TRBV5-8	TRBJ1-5	CASSLVLGAGNQPQHF
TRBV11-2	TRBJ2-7	CASSLAGGITYEQYF